The rows below give T cell receptor beta chains drawn from one sample of a study of OX40 agonist ivuxolimab in advanced cancers. Repertoires were generated with immunoSEQ multiplex PCR, while TCRdb's copy carries only in-frame clones and drops some. The data show more than 100,000 clones, over 75% seen once. Source: CD4+ or CD8+ T cells sorted from blood, taken in a trial of the OX40 agonist ivuxolimab. The receptors shown here come from an adult with an advanced solid tumor such as melanoma, head and neck, liver or kidney cancer. Each CDR3 is given with its conserved first and last residue. D genes are given only for firm matches. Some rows mark clone size as missing; the rest say once, few, many or name a class of expanded clone.

TRBJ1-2,NA,11,few,TRBV30,TGTGCCTGGAGTTTTGCCTATGGCTACACCTTC,CAWSFAYGYTF
TRBJ1-3,NA,16,NA,TRBV27,TGTGCCAGCAGTTTATCCCTGGCAGGGCTTGGAAACACCATATATTTT,CASSLSLAGLGNTIYF
TRBJ2-7,TRBD2,15,NA,TRBV18,TGTGCCAGCTCCCCCGGGACTAGCGCCACCTACGAGCAGTACTTC,CASSPGTSATYEQYF
TRBJ1-2,NA,13,few,TRBV27,TGTGCCAGCAGTTTATCAGGGGGCTATGGCTACACCTTC,CASSLSGGYGYTF
TRBJ2-3,NA,21,NA,TRBV21-1,TGTGCCAGCAGCAAAGCTTCTCCCGGGACTAGCGGGAGGGAATGCACAGATACGCAGTATTTT,CASSKASPGTSGRECTDTQYF
TRBJ2-3,TRBD2,16,NA,TRBV19,TGTGCCAGCTCGGGCCAAAGTACTAGCGGGAAAGGGACGCAGTATTTT,CASSGQSTSGKGTQYF
TRBJ2-7,NA,12,once,TRBV5-6,TGTGCCAGCAGCAGGACGGTCTACGAGCAGTACTTC,CASSRTVYEQYF
TRBJ1-5,NA,13,NA,TRBV15,TGTGCCACCAGCAGAGACACCGATCAGCCCCAGCATTTT,CATSRDTDQPQHF
TRBJ2-2,NA,14,NA,TRBV11-3,TGTGCCAGCAGCTTTCGAGCGGGCACCGGGGAGCTGTTTTTT,CASSFRAGTGELFF
TRBJ2-3,NA,12,NA,TRBV30,TGTGCCTGGAGTGTAATCGGGAATTCGCAGTATTTT,CAWSVIGNSQYF
TRBJ2-1,TRBD2,15,NA,TRBV14,TGTGCCAGCAGCCTCCTAGCGGGAGGGCCAGATGAGCAGTTCTTC,CASSLLAGGPDEQFF
TRBJ2-7,TRBD1,14,NA,TRBV18,TGTGCCAGCTCGCCGGGACAGAGCTCCTACGAGCAGTACTTC,CASSPGQSSYEQYF
TRBJ2-1,TRBD2,15,once,TRBV6-6,TGTGCCAGCAGTTTCGCCGGGACTAGAGGAGATGAGCAGTTCTTC,CASSFAGTRGDEQFF
TRBJ2-2,NA,16,NA,TRBV5-1,TGCGCCAGCAGCTTGGGAACGGGAGAAGGTATCGGGGAGCTGTTTTTT,CASSLGTGEGIGELFF
TRBJ2-7,TRBD1,14,NA,TRBV28,TGTGCCAGCAGCTCCGGGACAGGGGGACGGGAGCAGTACTTC,CASSSGTGGREQYF
TRBJ1-2,NA,13,NA,TRBV9,TGTGCCAGCAGCGTAGCGGGGAACTATGGCTACACCTTC,CASSVAGNYGYTF
TRBJ2-7,NA,11,NA,TRBV5-1,TGCGCCAGCAGCTCGTCTCGGGAGCAGTACTTC,CASSSSREQYF
TRBJ2-3,NA,15,NA,TRBV5-1,TGCGCCAGCAGCTTGGCACGACTAGGGAGGGATACGCAGTATTTT,CASSLARLGRDTQYF
TRBJ2-3,NA,15,NA,TRBV27,TGTGCCAGCAGTTTAATCGGCTTAGCCACAGATACGCAGTATTTT,CASSLIGLATDTQYF
TRBJ2-1,NA,16,NA,TRBV7-3,TGTGCCAGCAGCGCAACAGGTTATAGGGCCGACAATGAGCAGTTCTTC,CASSATGYRADNEQFF
TRBJ1-4,NA,14,NA,TRBV30,TGTGCCTGGACGAAGACAGGAGAAAATGAAAAACTGTTTTTT,CAWTKTGENEKLFF
TRBJ1-5,NA,16,NA,TRBV11-3,TGTGCCAGCAGCTTAGGGCGGGGGAGCCCCCATCAGCCCCAGCATTTT,CASSLGRGSPHQPQHF
TRBJ1-1,TRBD1,13,NA,TRBV29-1,TGCAGCGTCAGGACAGGGGGCAACACTGAAGCTTTCTTT,CSVRTGGNTEAFF
TRBJ1-5,NA,14,NA,TRBV15,TGTGCCACCAGCAGGGACAAGTACAATCAGCCCCAGCATTTT,CATSRDKYNQPQHF
TRBJ2-6,NA,16,NA,TRBV7-9,TGTGCCAGCAGCCCGTGGGGGGCCTCTGGGGCCAACGTCCTGACTTTC,CASSPWGASGANVLTF